The clone carrying this T cell receptor (beta chain) was counted ten times or more. What it recognizes is unknown. Every isolated RNA sample was fully reverse transcribed, so sequencing captured expressed TCRB transcripts. This table comes from immunoSEQ multiplex PCR, and its TCRdb copy is limited to in-frame clones, with some not included. The sample contains hundreds of thousands of clones, about an eighth of which appear only once. The sample is drawn from a study of beta chain features in type 1 diabetes. In the study overall: Sorted cell examination encompassed 100,000,000 or so cells across all samples.

Points from the study as a whole: Patients with Type 1 diabetes showed moderately but significantly shorter TCRB CDR3s in all four CD4+ subsets. It was among patients, rather than healthy donors, that naive, central memory and Treg TCRB repertoires appeared more similar.

Only one heparinised blood draw was taken per donor, and its volume averaged about 120 mL. The sample taken for sequencing was naive CD4+ T cells from blood. This receptor was obtained from a man aged 18 to 35 with type 1 diabetes.

CDR3 amino acids: CACTDTAFPYNEQFF. The CDR3 bases are TGTGCCTGCACAGATACCGCGTTTCCCTACAATGAGCAGTTCTTC. The chain joins TRBV7-9 to TRBJ2-1; no clear D gene. CDR3 length equals 15 residues. Trimming took 11 bases from V and 2 from J, leaving 19 bases between them. Germline lookup yields CDR1 SEHNR and CDR2 FQNEAQ (reference sequence).